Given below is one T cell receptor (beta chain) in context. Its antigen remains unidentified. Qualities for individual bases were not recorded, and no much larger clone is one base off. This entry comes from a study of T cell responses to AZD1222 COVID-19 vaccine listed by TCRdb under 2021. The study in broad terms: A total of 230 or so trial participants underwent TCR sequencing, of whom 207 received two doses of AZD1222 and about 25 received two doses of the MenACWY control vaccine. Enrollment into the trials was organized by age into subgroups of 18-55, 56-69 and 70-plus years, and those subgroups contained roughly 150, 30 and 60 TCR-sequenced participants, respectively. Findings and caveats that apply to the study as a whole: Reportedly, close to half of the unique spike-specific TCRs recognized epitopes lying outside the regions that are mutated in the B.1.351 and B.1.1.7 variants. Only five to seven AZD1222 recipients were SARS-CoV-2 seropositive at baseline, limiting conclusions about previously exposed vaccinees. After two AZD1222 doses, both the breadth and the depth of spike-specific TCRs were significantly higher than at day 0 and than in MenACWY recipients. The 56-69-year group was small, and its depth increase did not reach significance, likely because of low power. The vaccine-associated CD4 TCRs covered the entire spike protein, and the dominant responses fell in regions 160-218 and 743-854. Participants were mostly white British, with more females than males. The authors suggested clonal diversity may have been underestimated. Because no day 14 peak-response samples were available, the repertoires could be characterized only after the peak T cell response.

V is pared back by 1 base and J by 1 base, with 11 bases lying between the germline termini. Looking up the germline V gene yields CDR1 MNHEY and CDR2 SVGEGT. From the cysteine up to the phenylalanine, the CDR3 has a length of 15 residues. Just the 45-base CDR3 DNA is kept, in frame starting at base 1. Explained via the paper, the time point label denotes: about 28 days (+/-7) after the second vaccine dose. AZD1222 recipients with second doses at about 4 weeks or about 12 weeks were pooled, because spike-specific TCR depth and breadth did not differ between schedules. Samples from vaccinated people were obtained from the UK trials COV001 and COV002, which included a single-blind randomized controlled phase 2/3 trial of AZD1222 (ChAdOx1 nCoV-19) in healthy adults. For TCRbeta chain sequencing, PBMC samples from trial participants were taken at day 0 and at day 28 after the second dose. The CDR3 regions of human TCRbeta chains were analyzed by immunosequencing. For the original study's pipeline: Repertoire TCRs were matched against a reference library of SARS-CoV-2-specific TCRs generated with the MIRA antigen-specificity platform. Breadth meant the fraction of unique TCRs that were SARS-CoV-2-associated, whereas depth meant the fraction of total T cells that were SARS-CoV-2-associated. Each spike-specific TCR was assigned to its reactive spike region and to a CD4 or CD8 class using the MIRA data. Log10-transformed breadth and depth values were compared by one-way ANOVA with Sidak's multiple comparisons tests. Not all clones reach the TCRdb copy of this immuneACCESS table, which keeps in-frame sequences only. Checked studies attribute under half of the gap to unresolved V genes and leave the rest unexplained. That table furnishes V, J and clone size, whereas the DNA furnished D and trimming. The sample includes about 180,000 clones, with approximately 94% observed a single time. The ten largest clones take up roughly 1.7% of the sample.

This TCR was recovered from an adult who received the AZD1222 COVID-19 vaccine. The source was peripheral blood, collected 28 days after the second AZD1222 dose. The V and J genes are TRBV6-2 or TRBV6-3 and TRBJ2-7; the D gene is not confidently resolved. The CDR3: CASSYWQRTSYEQYF. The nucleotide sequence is TGTGCCAGCAGTTACTGGCAGCGTACTTCCTACGAGCAGTACTTC.